Listed below are T cell receptor beta chains from one sample, sequenced in a study of immune evolution from preneoplasia to lung adenocarcinoma. The assay was immunoSEQ multiplex PCR, and TCRdb's table has in-frame clones only and misses some. In the table there are 7,700 or so clones, approximately 80% of which are singletons. Sequencing was performed on FFPE adjacent normal lung tissue. Receptors were obtained from a person aged 70 to 80 with lung adenocarcinoma. Each CDR3 is given without its conserved first and last residue. The order of the fields is V gene, CDR3 protein.

V gene: TRBV19
CDR3 protein: ASSIKGNTVGGSYEQY

V gene: TRBV5-1
CDR3 protein: ASSIQVGEQY

V gene: TRBV7-3
CDR3 protein: ASSLIPGGSETQY

V gene: TRBV30
CDR3 protein: AWSVTGMNTEAF

V gene: TRBV5-1
CDR3 protein: ASSLAPQGTGANVLT

V gene: TRBV30
CDR3 protein: AWSGGTGYEQY

V gene: TRBV9
CDR3 protein: ASSVGTGTYEQY

V gene: TRBV28
CDR3 protein: ASSLKGVATETQY

V gene: TRBV9
CDR3 protein: ASSVDLHNEQF

V gene: TRBV5-1
CDR3 protein: ASSSGGPVTEAF

V gene: TRBV7-3
CDR3 protein: ASSLRTGGLTGELF

V gene: TRBV5-4
CDR3 protein: ASSLGLAGLYEQY

V gene: TRBV27
CDR3 protein: ASSLAQGGQPQH

V gene: TRBV30
CDR3 protein: AWSNTGELF

V gene: TRBV19
CDR3 protein: ASILTENTEAF

V gene: TRBV14
CDR3 protein: ASSQGQPGHGLIYEQY

V gene: TRBV14
CDR3 protein: ASSPTGAGETQY

V gene: TRBV20-1
CDR3 protein: SASLGGEAF

V gene: TRBV4-1
CDR3 protein: ASSQAGFYGYT

V gene: TRBV30
CDR3 protein: AWSVLKEKLF

V gene: TRBV6-6
CDR3 protein: ASSGQRADTGELF

V gene: TRBV28
CDR3 protein: ASSWDRGSLYGYT

V gene: TRBV27
CDR3 protein: ASSPPLAELYEQY

V gene: TRBV9
CDR3 protein: ASSVQTDSSGYT

V gene: TRBV9
CDR3 protein: ASSVGGWSYEQY

V gene: TRBV2
CDR3 protein: ASRPSGDITDTQY

V gene: TRBV29-1
CDR3 protein: SVEVGRGPPGANVLT

V gene: TRBV2
CDR3 protein: ASSITNEQF

V gene: TRBV27
CDR3 protein: ASSLMGATNEKLF

V gene: TRBV30
CDR3 protein: AWRVNSGNTIY

V gene: TRBV19
CDR3 protein: ASSIGGPGYEQY

V gene: TRBV5-6
CDR3 protein: ASTKTGTPIYEQY